The 16 T cell receptor beta chains given below trace back to one sample, sequenced in a study of identical twins. TCRdb reprocessed the 5' RACE reads via MiXCR and lists one record per CDR3 protein. Altogether roughly 240,000 distinct CDR3 sequences are present, 5.5% to 7% being singletons, with the ten largest covering roughly 3.7%. These same records also appear under a second study, on yellow fever vaccine responses in identical twins.

Sequenced: memory (CD45RO+) T cells sorted from blood. The receptor source for this set is a woman younger than 35 in good health.

This clonotype was counted many times. The chain recombines TRBV7-9 with TRBJ1-2; D is perhaps TRBD1 (5 bases). Germline values: CDR1 SEHNR, CDR2 FQNEAQ (reference sequence). V lost 1 base to trimming and J lost 8 bases, with 14 bases between them. The CDR3 loop spans 14 amino acids. The CDR3 bases are TGTGCCAGCAGCTTAGGCATGGGACTCGGGGGCTACACCTTC. Translated: CASSLGMGLGGYTF. Supplemented by reference TRBV7-9 and TRBJ1-2, the full variable domain reads DTGVSQNPRHKITKRGQNVTFRCDPISEHNRLYWYRQTLGQGPEFLTYFQNEAQLEKSRLLSDRFSAERPKGSFSTLEIQRTEQGDSAMYLCASSLGMGLGGYTFGSGTRLTVV.

This clonotype was observed at least ten times. This chain connects TRBV5-1 to TRBJ1-1; D remains ambiguous. Germline-derived CDR1 and CDR2 are SGHRS and YFSETQ. This CDR3 is 15 amino acids long. V gave up 0 bases and J gave up 2 bases, with 11 bases separating them. The CDR3 region has the DNA TGCGCCAGCAGCTTGGGTATGGGATTCAACACTGAAGCTTTCTTT. Protein product: CASSLGMGFNTEAFF.

This clonotype was counted a few times. The gene calls are TRBV7-9 and TRBJ2-7, with D possibly being TRBD2 (6 bases). V was trimmed by 3 bases and J by 7 bases, leaving 7 bases between them. Germline loops: CDR1 SEHNR, CDR2 FQNEAQ (reference sequence). This CDR3 has 11 amino acids. CDR3 sequence (DNA): TGTGCCAGCAGCTTCGGAGGGGAGCAGTACTTC. It is translated as CASSFGGEQYF.

This clonotype was recorded at least ten times. The genes are TRBV5-5 and TRBJ2-2; perhaps TRBD2 as D (5 bases). This CDR3 has 15 residues. Germline CDR1 is SGHKS and CDR2 is YYEKEE (reference sequence). With 6 bases removed from V and 0 bases from J, the gap between germline ends came to 12 bases. The CDR3 region is CASMRGLANTGELFF. CDR3 bases: TGTGCCAGCATGAGAGGACTCGCGAACACCGGGGAGCTGTTTTTT.

There are many counts of this clonotype. The chain joins TRBV3-1 to TRBJ2-1, with D perhaps matching TRBD2 (6 bases). V lost 0 bases, J lost 7 bases, and 10 bases lay in between. This CDR3 is built from 14 residues. Germline CDR1 is LGHDT and CDR2 is YNNKEL (reference sequence). CDR3 amino acids: CASSQEPSANEQFF. CDR3 in DNA: TGTGCCAGCAGCCAAGAGCCTAGCGCGAATGAGCAGTTCTTC.

The V and J genes are TRBV5-1 and TRBJ2-7; 9 bases fit TRBD2. Germline V CDR1 and CDR2: SGHRS, YFSETQ. The V and J ends lost 4 bases and 0 bases, in that order; junction bases with no gene match: 5. This CDR3 spans 15 amino acids. DNA for the CDR3: TGCGCCAGCAGCCGAGGGACTAGCTCCTCCTACGAGCAGTACTTC. This sequence encodes CASSRGTSSSYEQYF.

This clonotype has a handful of counts. This sequence joins TRBV12-3 or TRBV12-4 and TRBJ1-6; D not resolved. The CDR3 consists of 14 residues. Trimming stripped 6 bases from V and 9 bases from J, with 15 bases between. In DNA form, the CDR3 reads TGTGCCAGCAGCCTCGCCCCGGCAGGTTCACCCCTCCACTTT. Translating it yields CASSLAPAGSPLHF.

The table lists this clonotype with many counts. The chain carries TRBV12-3 or TRBV12-4 and TRBJ1-1; D is unclear. V dropped 3 bases and J dropped 1 base, with 6 bases sitting between them. The CDR3 has 13 residues. CDR3 sequence (DNA): TGTGCCAGCAGTTTGATAAAGAACACTGAAGCTTTCTTT. Its translation: CASSLIKNTEAFF.

This clonotype was counted ten times or more. The chain combines TRBV12-3 or TRBV12-4 with TRBJ1-5; TRBD1 is a possible D gene (6 bases). With 0 bases removed from V and 0 bases from J, the gap between germline ends came to 9 bases. This CDR3 contains 16 residues. The chain's CDR3 is CASSLAGDISNQPQHF. The DNA of the CDR3 is TGTGCCAGCAGTTTAGCGGGGGACATTAGCAATCAGCCCCAGCATTTT.

The chain employs TRBV10-3 and TRBJ2-7; 9 positions match TRBD1. The CDR3 spans 13 residues. Trimming cost V 3 bases and J 5 bases; bases outside gene matches: 2. Germline V gene sequence: CDR1 ENHRY, CDR2 SYGVKD. CDR3 protein: CAISETGGNEQYV. CDR3 in DNA: TGTGCCATCAGTGAAACAGGGGGCAACGAGCAGTACGTC.

There are many counts of this clonotype. V gene TRBV7-6 combines with J gene TRBJ2-2; tentatively, D is TRBD1 or TRBD2 (5 bases each). Deletions cut 4 bases from V and 8 bases from J, with 14 bases between. Per the germline V gene, CDR1 is SGHVS and CDR2 is FNYEAQ. There are 14 residues in the CDR3. The CDR3 DNA reads as TGTGCCAGCAGCTGGACTGGGGGTGGAGGGGAGCTGTTTTTT. Protein: CASSWTGGGGELFF.

This clonotype was found a few times. The rearrangement links TRBV10-3 to TRBJ2-3; 12 bases agree with TRBD2. The CDR3 extends over 16 amino acids. Losses at the gene ends were 6 bases for V and 2 bases for J; bases not matched to a gene: 6. CDR1 is ENHRY and CDR2 is SYGVKD in the germline V gene. CDR3 sequence (DNA): TGTGCCATCAGCTTAACTAGCGGGGGGACCACAGATACGCAGTATTTT. Its protein is CAISLTSGGTTDTQYF.

The chain links TRBV3-1 to TRBJ2-1, with 8 bases identical to TRBD1. V was clipped by 3 bases and J by 15 bases; unmatched bases: 7. There are 12 residues in the CDR3. CDR1 is LGHDT, CDR2 YNNKEL, per germline (reference sequence). This CDR3 is CASSQPGQDLFF. Here the CDR3 DNA reads TGTGCCAGCAGCCAGCCGGGACAGGATCTGTTCTTC.

This clonotype has just a few counts. The chain links TRBV7-9 to TRBJ1-4; 9 bases are shared with TRBD1. Trimming at V came to 8 bases and at J to 4 bases, leaving 2 bases not matched to a gene. This CDR3 is built from 13 residues. The germline CDR1 and CDR2 sequences are SEHNR and FQNEAQ (reference sequence). The CDR3 coding sequence is TGTGCCAGCGGGACAGGGAATAATGAAAAACTGTTTTTT. Residues: CASGTGNNEKLFF. Full variable domain (rest looked up from reference TRBV7-9 and TRBJ1-4): DTGVSQNPRHKITKRGQNVTFRCDPISEHNRLYWYRQTLGQGPEFLTYFQNEAQLEKSRLLSDRFSAERPKGSFSTLEIQRTEQGDSAMYLCASGTGNNEKLFFGSGTQLSVL.

This clonotype has ten or more counts. This sequence joins TRBV11-1 and TRBJ1-3; no clear D. The CDR3 extends over 13 amino acids. The germline V gene encodes CDR1 SGHAT and CDR2 FQDESV (reference sequence). With 4 bases removed from V and 4 bases from J, the gap between germline ends came to 8 bases. In DNA form, the CDR3 reads TGTGCCAGCAGCTCTCACTCGGGAAACACCATATATTTT. It specifies CASSSHSGNTIYF.

V and J are TRBV6-5 and TRBJ2-7; no firm D call. Trimming stripped 4 bases from V and 3 bases from J, with 13 bases between. This CDR3 region has 14 residues. Germline V lookup: CDR1 MNHEY, CDR2 SVGAGI. DNA for the CDR3: TGTGCCAGCAGTTCTGACCTCCTACTCTACGAGCAGTACTTC. It yields the protein CASSSDLLLYEQYF.